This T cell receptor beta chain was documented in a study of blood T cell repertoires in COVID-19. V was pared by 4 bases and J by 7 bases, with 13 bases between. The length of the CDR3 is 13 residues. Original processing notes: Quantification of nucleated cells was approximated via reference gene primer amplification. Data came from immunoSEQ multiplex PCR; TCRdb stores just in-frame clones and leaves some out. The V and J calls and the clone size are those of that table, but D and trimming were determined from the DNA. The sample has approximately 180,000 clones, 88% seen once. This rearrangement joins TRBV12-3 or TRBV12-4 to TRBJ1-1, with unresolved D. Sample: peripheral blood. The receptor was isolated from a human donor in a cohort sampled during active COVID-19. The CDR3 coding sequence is TGTGCCAGCAGTTGGAGCCGAATCAGTGAAGCTTTCTTT. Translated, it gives CASSWSRISEAFF.